Presented here are 27 T cell receptor beta chains from one specimen sequenced in a study of control samples from healthy donors and cancer patients (dated by TCRdb to the early 2020s). The library was prepared using the immunoSEQ multiplex PCR assay. Sourced from immuneACCESS, this table was stored by TCRdb with only in-frame sequences that have V and J called. A share of the clones is absent; for the studies checked, an unresolved V gene accounts for under half, and the remainder has no known explanation. This sample has some 130,000 clones in its table, and about nine tenths of those were observed once. 3.4% of the sample lies in the top ten. The sequencing sample was made of blood. The receptors stem from a man aged 35 to 55 in good health.

The chain uses TRBV19 and TRBJ1-2, with 8 bases that match TRBD1. The CDR3 is 17 residues long. J was trimmed by 1 base and V by 7 bases; bases with no gene match: 14. Germline CDR1 LNHDA, CDR2 SQIVND (reference sequence). The CDR3: CASTRDGTGTNNYGYTF. In DNA, the CDR3 is TGTGCCAGTACCCGAGACGGGACAGGTACTAATAACTATGGCTACACCTTC.

The chain is built from TRBV27 and TRBJ1-3; D possibly corresponds to TRBD1 (6 bases). The CDR3 is made up of 15 amino acids. The V end lost 6 bases, the J end lost 5 bases, and 17 bases lay between the germline ends. From germline, CDR1 is MNHEY and CDR2 SMNVEV (reference sequence). CDR3 protein: CASSPRGGERNTIYF. In DNA, the CDR3 is TGTGCCAGCAGCCCCAGAGGGGGGGAGCGAAACACCATATATTTT.

The rearrangement joins TRBV14 to TRBJ2-2; no reliable D call. The CDR3 runs 16 residues. Trimming pared 0 bases from V and 0 bases from J, leaving 8 bases between. Germline V CDR1 and CDR2: SGHDN, FVKESK. CDR3 coding DNA: TGTGCCAGCAGCCAAGACGCGGTCTCGAACACCGGGGAGCTGTTTTTT. Its protein is CASSQDAVSNTGELFF. Combining the CDR3 with reference TRBV14 and TRBJ2-2 gives the whole variable domain EAGVTQFPSHSVIEKGQTVTLRCDPISGHDNLYWYRRVMGKEIKFLLHFVKESKQDESGMPNNRFLAERTGGTYSTLKVQPAELEDSGVYFCASSQDAVSNTGELFFGEGSRLTVL.

The rearrangement joins TRBV10-1 to TRBJ2-2; D ambiguous. Trimming took off 1 base at V and 4 bases at J, with 7 bases between the two ends. This CDR3 has 14 amino acids. Germline V gene lookup returns CDR1 WNHNN and CDR2 SYGVQD (reference sequence). This CDR3 reads CASSEWALTGELFF. The CDR3 DNA follows: TGCGCCAGCAGTGAGTGGGCGCTCACCGGGGAGCTGTTTTTT.

The CDR3 spells CAWRGPGQGREKLFF. Here the CDR3 DNA reads TGTGCCTGGAGGGGCCCCGGACAGGGAAGGGAAAAACTGTTTTTT. The chain couples TRBV30 to TRBJ1-4; 8 bases map to TRBD1. V lost 3 bases, J lost 8 bases, and 11 bases stayed unmatched. CDR3 length equals 15 residues. Looked up from germline, CDR1 is GTSNPN and CDR2 is SVGIG (reference sequence). Drawing the rest from reference TRBV30 and TRBJ1-4, the complete variable domain is SQTIHQWPATLVQPVGSPLSLECTVEGTSNPNLYWYRQAAGRGLQLLFYSVGIGQISSEVPQNLSASRPQDRQFILSSKKLLLSDSGFYLCAWRGPGQGREKLFFGSGTQLSVL.

The V gene is TRBV5-1, the J gene TRBJ1-2; the D is unclear. Per the germline V gene, CDR1 is SGHRS and CDR2 is YFSETQ. The CDR3 is 13 residues long. Trimming removed 0 bases from V and 2 bases from J, with 5 bases in between. The CDR3 loop is CASSLAGNYGYTF. Here the CDR3 DNA reads TGCGCCAGCAGCTTGGCCGGGAACTATGGCTACACCTTC.

The chain is built from TRBV7-9 and TRBJ1-3; a weak D match, TRBD1 (5 bases). The V and J ends lost 5 bases and 1 base respectively, with 6 bases between them. Germline-derived CDR1 and CDR2 are SEHNR and FQNEAQ (reference sequence). The CDR3 sequence is 13 residues long. CDR3: CASSRGSGNTIYF. The CDR3 region has the DNA TGTGCCAGCAGCAGGGGTTCTGGAAACACCATATATTTT. The variable domain in full, completed from reference TRBV7-9 and TRBJ1-3, reads DTGVSQNPRHKITKRGQNVTFRCDPISEHNRLYWYRQTLGQGPEFLTYFQNEAQLEKSRLLSDRFSAERPKGSFSTLEIQRTEQGDSAMYLCASSRGSGNTIYFGEGSWLTVV.

The chain employs TRBV18 and TRBJ1-4; D is unclear. V lost 5 bases to trimming and J lost 6 bases, with 10 bases between them. Germline V gene sequence: CDR1 KGHSH, CDR2 LQKENI. The CDR3 spans 13 residues. The CDR3 coding sequence is TGTGCCAGCTCATTATCAGTTCATGAAAAACTGTTTTTT. This encodes CASSLSVHEKLFF.

The chain joins TRBV19 to TRBJ2-3, with 7 bases aligning to TRBD2. Germline CDR1 is LNHDA and CDR2 is SQIVND (reference sequence). This CDR3 is 14 amino acids long. The V gene end was trimmed by 4 bases and the J gene end by 0 bases; junction bases not matched to a gene: 1. The CDR3 is CASSTGGSTDTQYF. CDR3 coding DNA: TGTGCCAGTAGTACGGGGGGAAGCACAGATACGCAGTATTTT.

In this sample, this clone turned up a few times. The V and J genes are TRBV3-1 (or the pseudogene TRBV3-2) and TRBJ1-3; 7 bases align to TRBD1. Germline V gives CDR1 LGHDT, CDR2 YNNKEL (reference sequence). V shed 4 bases, J shed 3 bases, and the junction held 3 bases outside the gene matches. The CDR3 runs 14 residues. The CDR3 nucleotides are TGTGCCAGCAGCCTAGGGGGCTTTGGAAACACCATATATTTT. Protein sequence: CASSLGGFGNTIYF.

The V gene is TRBV5-1, the J gene TRBJ2-3; possibly TRBD2 for D (7 bases). The germline V gene has CDR1 SGHRS and CDR2 YFSETQ. The CDR3 has 19 residues. Trimming removed 0 bases at V and 2 bases at J, with 22 bases between. The CDR3 DNA reads as TGCGCCAGCAGCTTGGAAGTGGGGGCGGCGGGGACTAACACAGATACGCAGTATTTT. Translation: CASSLEVGAAGTNTDTQYF.

V usage is TRBV5-1 and J usage is TRBJ1-1; 11 positions match TRBD1. The V gene end was trimmed by 6 bases and the J gene end by 9 bases; junction bases not matched to a gene: 13. The CDR3 extends over 15 amino acids. Germline assignment: CDR1 SGHRS and CDR2 YFSETQ. The chain's CDR3 is CASTGPGTGGTQAFF. CDR3 nucleotide sequence: TGCGCCAGCACCGGTCCCGGGACAGGGGGTACGCAAGCTTTCTTT.

This clone was counted a few times. The chain recombines TRBV2 with TRBJ1-5; 8 nucleotides match TRBD1. The CDR3 length is 15 residues. Germline assignment: CDR1 SNHLY and CDR2 FYNNEI. After removal of 2 bases from V and 6 bases from J, the junction contained 6 bases not matched to a gene. CDR3 sequence: CASSEKTGGGQPQHF. DNA of the CDR3: TGTGCCAGCAGTGAAAAAACAGGGGGAGGTCAGCCCCAGCATTTT.

The chain employs TRBV7-9 and TRBJ1-6; TRBD1 aligns across 7 bases. The CDR3 contains 15 residues. Germline assignment: CDR1 SEHNR and CDR2 FQNEAQ (reference sequence). The trim removed 5 bases at V and 4 bases at J, leaving 5 bases unmatched. The CDR3 here is CASSPPGQYNSPLHF. The CDR3 bases are TGTGCCAGCAGCCCCCCGGGACAGTATAATTCACCCCTCCACTTT.

This chain connects TRBV10-1 to TRBJ1-5; weak D call: TRBD1 (6 bases). The V end was cut by 7 bases, the J end by 6 bases, with 10 bases between. In germline, CDR1 is WNHNN, CDR2 SYGVQD (reference sequence). The CDR3 runs to 12 residues. CDR3 region: CASNREAQPQHF. The CDR3 DNA reads as TGCGCCAGCAACAGGGAGGCTCAGCCCCAGCATTTT.

The V call is TRBV18, the J call TRBJ1-6; 10 positions match TRBD1. V lost 3 bases, J lost 2 bases, and 1 base stayed unmatched. Germline V gene data show CDR1 as KGHSH and CDR2 as LQKENI. The CDR3 spans 16 residues. CDR3 residues: CASSPTGGAYNSPLHF. The CDR3 DNA follows: TGTGCCAGCTCACCGACAGGGGGCGCCTATAATTCACCCCTCCACTTT.

The chain is built from TRBV9 and TRBJ2-3; the match to TRBD2 covers 11 bases. The trim removed 4 bases at V and 6 bases at J, leaving 10 bases unmatched. The CDR3 spans 16 residues. The V gene's germline CDR1 is SGDLS and CDR2 YYNGEE. The CDR3 here is CASSPRTSGREDTQYF. DNA for the CDR3: TGTGCCAGCAGCCCCCGGACTAGCGGGCGGGAGGATACGCAGTATTTT.

The J gene is TRBJ2-1, the V gene TRBV29-1; D assignment may be TRBD1 or TRBD2 (5 bases each). The CDR3 contains 18 residues. V gave up 6 bases and J gave up 8 bases, with 32 bases separating them. The V gene's germline CDR1 is SQVTM and CDR2 ANQGSEA. The CDR3 DNA reads as TGCAGCGTATCTTTGGCTAGCTGGGGGTCGTCGTTTTTCCATGAGCAGTTCTTC. Its translation: CSVSLASWGSSFFHEQFF.

The J gene is TRBJ1-2, the V gene TRBV20-1; unclear D gene. Germline CDR1 is DFQATT and CDR2 is SNEGSKA (reference sequence). The CDR3 runs to 14 residues. Trimming took off 3 bases at V and 0 bases at J, with 11 bases between the two ends. The CDR3 reads CSASSPTSNYGYTF. The CDR3 nucleotides are TGCAGTGCTAGTTCCCCAACCTCTAACTATGGCTACACCTTC.

The chain combines TRBV10-3 with TRBJ2-7, with D perhaps assigned TRBD1 or TRBD2 (5 bases each). Germline-derived CDR1 and CDR2 are ENHRY and SYGVKD. With 0 bases removed from V and 4 bases from J, the gap between germline ends came to 10 bases. The CDR3 has 14 residues. This CDR3 is CAISESSWGYEQYF. The DNA of the CDR3 is TGTGCCATCAGTGAGTCGTCGTGGGGGTACGAGCAGTACTTC.

V and J are TRBV6-2 or TRBV6-3 and TRBJ1-4; D ambiguous. V shed 5 bases and J shed 10 bases, with 8 bases lying between them. Germline lookup yields CDR1 MNHEY and CDR2 SVGEGT. The CDR3 is made up of 11 amino acids. The CDR3 DNA reads as TGTGCCAGCAGTCACGGGGTAAAACTGTTTTTT. It translates to CASSHGVKLFF.

The rearrangement joins TRBV5-6 to TRBJ2-3; D might be TRBD2 (5 bases). The ends were cut back, 5 bases at V and 6 bases at J, with 13 bases in the middle. The CDR3 extends over 13 amino acids. Germline CDR1 SGHDT, CDR2 YYEEEE. CDR3: CASSHGTGDTQYF. CDR3 bases: TGTGCCAGCAGTCACGGAACGGGGGATACGCAGTATTTT. The complete variable domain, with remaining parts taken from reference TRBV5-6 and TRBJ2-3, reads DAGVTQSPTHLIKTRGQQVTLRCSPKSGHDTVSWYQQALGQGPQFIFQYYEEEERQRGNFPDRFSGHQFPNYSSELNVNALLLGDSALYLCASSHGTGDTQYFGPGTRLTVL.

The chain is built from TRBV3-1 (or the pseudogene TRBV3-2) and TRBJ2-7; TRBD2 matches at 7 bases. CDR1 is LGHDT, CDR2 YNNKEL, per germline (reference sequence). The CDR3 contains 16 residues. V trimming: 0 bases; J trimming: 3 bases; junction bases outside the gene matches: 8. The CDR3 coding sequence is TGTGCCAGCAGCCAAGATTGGCGGGGGTACGACTACGAGCAGTACTTC. Residues: CASSQDWRGYDYEQYF.

This clone was observed once. The genes are TRBV9 and TRBJ1-3, with TRBD1 identical over 10 bases. The length of the CDR3 is 16 residues. V lost 4 bases, J lost 3 bases, and 7 bases stayed unmatched. Looked up from germline, CDR1 is SGDLS and CDR2 is YYNGEE. Here the CDR3 reads CASSPPGQGFGNTIYF. CDR3 DNA: TGTGCCAGCAGCCCTCCGGGACAGGGGTTTGGAAACACCATATATTTT. Variable domain in full (rest from reference TRBV9 and TRBJ1-3): DSGVTQTPKHLITATGQRVTLRCSPRSGDLSVYWYQQSLDQGLQFLIQYYNGEERAKGNILERFSAQQFPDLHSELNLSSLELGDSALYFCASSPPGQGFGNTIYFGEGSWLTVV.

CDR3 residues: CATSRDAYGYTF. The CDR3 DNA follows: TGTGCCACCAGCAGAGACGCGTATGGCTACACCTTC. The chain is built from TRBV15 and TRBJ1-2; D unresolved. V lost 0 bases, J lost 5 bases, and 4 bases lay in between. Germline loops: CDR1 LNHNV, CDR2 YYDKDF (reference sequence). The CDR3 covers 12 residues. Full variable domain (rest looked up from reference TRBV15 and TRBJ1-2): DAMVIQNPRYQVTQFGKPVTLSCSQTLNHNVMYWYQQKSSQAPKLLFHYYDKDFNNEADTPDNFQSRRPNTSFCFLDIRSPGLGDTAMYLCATSRDAYGYTFGSGTRLTVV.

This clone occurred once. The gene calls are TRBV29-1 and TRBJ2-3; D uncertain. The V end was cut by 5 bases, the J end by 6 bases, with 15 bases between. CDR3 length: 13 residues. Germline loops: CDR1 SQVTM, CDR2 ANQGSEA. The CDR3 bases are TGCAGCGTTTCCTGGGGTGACTCCGATACGCAGTATTTT. Protein product: CSVSWGDSDTQYF.

This chain joins TRBV7-9 and TRBJ1-2, with 10 nucleotides matching TRBD1. CDR1 and CDR2 from the germline V gene are SEHNR and FQNEAQ (reference sequence). This CDR3 spans 15 amino acids. V was clipped by 5 bases and J by 7 bases; unmatched bases: 10. CDR3 nucleotide sequence: TGTGCCAGCAGCCCCCACCGGGACAGGGGTTTTGGCTACACCTTC. Translation: CASSPHRDRGFGYTF.